What follows are 4 T cell receptor beta chains derived from one specimen sequenced in a study of persistence of HIV-infected CD4 T cells. Anti-CD3/anti-CD28 beads served as a nonspecific positive control stimulus. Sorting of responding CD4+ T cells relied on upregulated CD40 ligand together with CD69. The antigens these receptors bind are not known. The libraries were made with immunoSEQ version 4 in survey mode. Produced via immunoSEQ multiplex PCR; TCRdb's table is partial and in-frame only. Found here are about 45,000 clones, around 89% of them singletons; the top ten hold about 3%. Sequencing was performed on CD4+ T cells sorted from PBMCs after approximately 19-hour stimulation, taken from a patient who received antiretroviral therapy. The receptors derive from an adult woman with HIV who was CMV-seropositive.

V gene TRBV19 combines with J gene TRBJ1-4; 8 bases match TRBD1. The CDR3 covers 14 residues. V was clipped by 4 bases and J by 10 bases; unmatched bases: 8. The V gene's germline CDR1 is LNHDA and CDR2 SQIVND (reference sequence). Here the CDR3 reads CASSTTGGGRKLFF. The CDR3 DNA is TGTGCCAGTAGTACAACAGGGGGAGGAAGAAAACTGTTTTTT.

The genes are TRBV19 and TRBJ1-4; D perhaps matches TRBD1 (5 bases). The germline V gene has CDR1 LNHDA and CDR2 SQIVND (reference sequence). V lost 4 bases and J lost 7, with 16 bases in between. The CDR3 contains 15 residues. CDR3 amino acids: CASSTKTGGGEKLFF. CDR3 coding DNA: TGTGCCAGTAGTACCAAAACGGGGGGTGGTGAAAAACTGTTTTTT.

The chain has TRBV7-3 and TRBJ2-2; D uncertain. Germline V gene data show CDR1 as SGHTA and CDR2 as FQGTGA. The CDR3 sequence is 15 residues long. V shed 5 bases and J shed 6 bases, with 16 bases lying between them. DNA of the CDR3: TGTGCCAGCAGCCCTGCGAGAAGCGTTCCCGGGGAGCTGTTTTTT. It encodes CASSPARSVPGELFF. Full variable domain (missing parts from reference TRBV7-3 and TRBJ2-2): GAGVSQTPSNKVTEKGKYVELRCDPISGHTALYWYRQSLGQGPEFLIYFQGTGAADDSGLPNDRFFAVRPEGSVSTLKIQRTERGDSAVYLCASSPARSVPGELFFGEGSRLTVL.

The CDR3 DNA follows: TGTGCCAGCATCGACGGACTAGCGGGTCAGCAGTACTTC. It yields the protein CASIDGLAGQQYF. The rearrangement links TRBV12-3 or TRBV12-4 to TRBJ2-7; 11 nucleotides line up with TRBD2. The ends lost 7 bases at V and 8 bases at J; junction bases unmatched: 7. The length of the CDR3 is 13 residues.